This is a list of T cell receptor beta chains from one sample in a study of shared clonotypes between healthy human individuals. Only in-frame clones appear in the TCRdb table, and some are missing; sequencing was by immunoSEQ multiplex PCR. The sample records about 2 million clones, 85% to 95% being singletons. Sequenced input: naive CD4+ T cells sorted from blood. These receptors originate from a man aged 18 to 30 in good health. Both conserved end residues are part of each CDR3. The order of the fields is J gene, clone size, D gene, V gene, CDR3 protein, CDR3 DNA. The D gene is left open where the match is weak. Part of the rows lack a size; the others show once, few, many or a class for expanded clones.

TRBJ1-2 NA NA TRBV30 CAWSIPAYYGYTF TGTGCCTGGAGTATCCCGGCCTACTATGGCTACACCTTC
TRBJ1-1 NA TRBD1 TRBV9 CASSVGQGLGGSTEAFF TGTGCCAGCAGCGTAGGACAGGGTTTGGGTGGGAGCACTGAAGCTTTCTTT
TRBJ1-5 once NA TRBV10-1 CASSESGFSQPQHF TGCGCCAGCAGTGAGTCGGGATTTTCCCAGCCCCAGCATTTT
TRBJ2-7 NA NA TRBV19 CASSIGPDLGEQYF TGTGCCAGTAGTATAGGGCCAGACCTTGGCGAGCAGTACTTC
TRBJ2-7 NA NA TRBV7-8 CASSLVGRVYEQYF TGTGCCAGCAGCTTAGTCGGCAGGGTCTACGAGCAGTACTTC
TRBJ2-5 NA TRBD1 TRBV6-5 CASSYVGQGARGTQYF TGTGCCAGCAGTTACGTGGGACAGGGGGCTAGGGGGACCCAGTACTTC
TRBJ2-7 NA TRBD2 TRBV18 CASSPTGSLAGNYEQYF TGTGCCAGCTCACCCACAGGGAGTCTAGCGGGAAACTACGAGCAGTACTTC
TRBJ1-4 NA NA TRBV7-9 CASSSTSPGGEKLFF TGTGCCAGCAGCTCAACGTCGCCAGGTGGTGAAAAACTGTTTTTT
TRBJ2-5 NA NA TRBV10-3 CAISESQETQYF TGTGCCATCAGTGAGTCCCAAGAGACCCAGTACTTC
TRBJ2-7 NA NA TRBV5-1 CASSPTGTSYEQYF TGCGCCAGCAGCCCGACCGGTACATCCTACGAGCAGTACTTC
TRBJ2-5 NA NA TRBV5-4 CASSLARNQETQYF TGTGCCAGCAGCTTGGCTAGGAATCAAGAGACCCAGTACTTC
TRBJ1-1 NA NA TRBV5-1 CASSFGARADGTEAFF TGCGCCAGCAGCTTCGGGGCCAGGGCGGATGGCACTGAAGCTTTCTTT
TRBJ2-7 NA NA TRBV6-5 CASSYQRTTYEQYF TGTGCCAGCAGTTACCAGCGGACCACCTACGAGCAGTACTTC
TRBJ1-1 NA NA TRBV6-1 CASSLWGGTEAFF TGTGCCAGCAGTTTGTGGGGCGGAACTGAAGCTTTCTTT
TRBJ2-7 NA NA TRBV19 CASSDRYYEQYF TGTGCCAGTAGTGATCGATATTACGAGCAGTACTTC
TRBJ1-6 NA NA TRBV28 CASIPGLTASSYNSPLHF TGTGCCAGCATTCCGGGCCTAACCGCTAGTTCCTATAATTCACCCCTCCACTTT
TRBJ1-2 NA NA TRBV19 CASSIFPANYGYTF TGTGCCAGTAGTATATTCCCGGCTAACTATGGCTACACCTTC